Below, 3 T cell receptor beta chains from the same sample are listed, as sequenced in a study of blood T cell repertoires in COVID-19. This table comes from immunoSEQ multiplex PCR, and its TCRdb copy is limited to in-frame clones, with some not included. The table has 150,000 to 200,000 clones, 85% seen once; the top ten hold about 3.3%. The sequenced material came from peripheral blood. Source of these receptors: a human donor with acute or convalescent COVID-19. The donor label of this sample is uncertain.

The chain couples TRBV29-1 to TRBJ1-1, with 8 bases that match TRBD1. With 5 bases clipped from V and 1 base from J, the junction kept 3 bases outside the gene matches. Germline V CDR1 and CDR2: SQVTM, ANQGSEA. The CDR3 has 13 residues. This CDR3 reads CSVRQGTNTEAFF. DNA for the CDR3: TGCAGCGTTCGACAGGGGACGAACACTGAAGCTTTCTTT.

The chain combines TRBV11-3 with TRBJ2-2, with 9 bases identical to TRBD1. V lost 2 bases and J lost 6; bases outside the gene matches: 7. CDR1 and CDR2 from the germline V gene are SGHNT and YENEEA. This CDR3 region has 16 residues. CDR3 region: CASSLTGTGLAGELFF. DNA of the CDR3: TGTGCCAGCAGCTTAACCGGGACAGGGCTTGCCGGGGAGCTGTTTTTT.

This chain links TRBV5-1 with TRBJ2-5, with 10 bases matching TRBD2. The CDR3 loop spans 15 amino acids. Germline CDR1 is SGHRS and CDR2 is YFSETQ. V shed 0 bases and J 2 bases; nucleotides not matched to a gene: 1. The CDR3 nucleotides are TGCGCCAGCAGCTTGGTGACTAGCGGGCAAGAGACCCAGTACTTC. It translates to CASSLVTSGQETQYF.